What follows are 28 T cell receptor beta chains derived from one specimen sequenced in a study of blood T cells in healthy people across ages (dated by TCRdb to 2013 to 2016). The method was 5' RACE. Sequencing relied on an Illumina HiSeq 2500. A second about 7 to 12 cycle PCR used a sample-barcoded 5' primer and a J-beta primer mix. TCRdb reanalyzed the raw reads on its own, using fastp at Q25 for trimming and MiXCR for clone calling, and kept in-frame beta chains. Every distinct CDR3 protein forms one entry, paired with its most common genes and DNA. The sample table contains 780,000 or so distinct CDR3 sequences; only one count was recorded for just under 25% of them. The ten largest clones represent 3.7% of the sample. This sample also belongs to another study, concerning T cells of mothers and their children.

The sequenced material came from blood. The receptors come from a boy between 10 and 17 years old in good health.

V and J are TRBV4-3 and TRBJ2-3, with 11 nucleotides matching TRBD2. V was pared by 0 bases and J by 0 bases, with 8 bases of the junction left unmatched. Germline CDR1 is LGHNA and CDR2 is YSLEER. The length of the CDR3 is 19 residues. The CDR3 here is CASSQDLAGGISSTDTQYF. As DNA, the CDR3 is TGCGCCAGCAGCCAAGACCTAGCGGGGGGTATCTCTAGCACAGATACGCAGTATTTT.

This clonotype was detected a few times. V is TRBV24-1 and J is TRBJ1-5; D remains ambiguous. CDR3 length: 13 amino acids. V lost 5 bases, J lost 4 bases, and 8 bases lay in between. CDR1 is KGHDR and CDR2 is SFDVKD in the germline V gene. Written as DNA, the CDR3 is TGTGCCACCAGTGGGGCGTGGAATCAGCCCCAGCATTTT. Its translation is CATSGAWNQPQHF.

The rearrangement links TRBV20-1 to TRBJ1-2, with TRBD1 matching 10 bases. Per germline, CDR1 DFQATT and CDR2 SNEGSKA (reference sequence). The V gene end was trimmed by 6 bases and the J gene end by 4 bases; junction bases not matched to a gene: 8. CDR3 length: 14 residues. The CDR3 DNA follows: TGCAGTGCGAGGGCCCGACAGGGGGCCTATGGCTACACCTTC. It is translated as CSARARQGAYGYTF.

The chain links TRBV5-5 to TRBJ2-1; D ambiguous. This CDR3 comprises 18 residues. Germline loops: CDR1 SGHKS, CDR2 YYEKEE (reference sequence). Between the trimmed V and J ends, which lost 0 bases and 0 bases, there was a span of 16 bases. The CDR3 region has the DNA TGTGCCAGCAGCTTGGCCGCCGGTTTTGGGTCCTCCTACAATGAGCAGTTCTTC. Residues: CASSLAAGFGSSYNEQFF.

This clonotype was seen only a few times. The chain is built from TRBV28 and TRBJ2-4; 8 bases agree with TRBD1. The CDR3 is made up of 15 amino acids. Unmatched junction bases numbered 3, after V lost 5 bases and J lost 0 bases. Germline loops: CDR1 MDHEN, CDR2 SYDVKM. The CDR3 spells CASSTTGVAKNIQYF. DNA for the CDR3: TGTGCCAGCAGTACGACAGGGGTAGCCAAAAACATTCAGTACTTC.

This chain uses TRBV20-1 with TRBJ2-1; no clear D. CDR3 length: 11 residues. Germline values: CDR1 DFQATT, CDR2 SNEGSKA (reference sequence). Trimming took 3 bases from V and 4 from J, leaving 4 bases between them. CDR3: CSASGYNEQFF. The CDR3 nucleotides read TGCAGTGCTAGCGGGTACAATGAGCAGTTCTTC.

In its sample, this clonotype was seen once. V usage is TRBV18 and J usage is TRBJ2-4, with 7 bases matching TRBD1. The CDR3 extends over 16 amino acids. Germline V gene sequence: CDR1 KGHSH, CDR2 LQKENI. After removal of 1 base from V and 1 base from J, the junction contained 4 bases not matched to a gene. This chain's CDR3 is CASSPQLDRAKNIQYF. As DNA, the CDR3 is TGTGCCAGCTCACCACAATTGGACAGGGCCAAAAACATTCAGTACTTC.

This clonotype has only a few counts. Relative to the germline gene, one junction end is altered; a read error may explain this. The gene calls are TRBV6-6 and TRBJ1-5, with a tentative D call TRBD1 (6 bases). This CDR3 is built from 14 residues. Germline lookup yields CDR1 MNHNY and CDR2 SVGAGI (reference sequence). The chain's CDR3 is CASGYSRGVQPQHF. The CDR3 DNA reads TGTGCCAGCGGTTACTCGAGGGGGGTTCAGCCCCAGCATTTT.

This clonotype was seen a few times. V and J are TRBV28 and TRBJ2-3; 15 nucleotides align to TRBD2. With V trimmed by 4 bases and J by 4 bases, 9 bases remained unmatched. The CDR3 contains 18 residues. Germline CDR1 and CDR2: MDHEN and SYDVKM. The DNA for the CDR3 is TGTGCCAGCAGTTCCCTTGGACTAGCGGGGGGGCGCGCAGATACGCAGTATTTT. Protein product: CASSSLGLAGGRADTQYF.

This rearrangement joins TRBV29-1 to TRBJ2-1; 8 bases line up with TRBD1. CDR1 is SQVTM, CDR2 ANQGSEA, per germline. The CDR3 loop spans 14 amino acids. J lost 7 bases, V lost 1 base, and 6 bases had no gene match. The CDR3 nucleotides are TGCAGCGTTGAAGGGCAGGGGGCTGTAAATGAGCAGTTCTTC. This translates into CSVEGQGAVNEQFF.

This clonotype has just a few counts. The chain is built from TRBV3-1 and TRBJ2-5, with TRBD1 identical over 7 bases. Judging by the DNA end, TRBJ2-1 fits better; the J call may be wrong. The CDR3 is 13 amino acids. In germline, CDR1 is LGHDT, CDR2 YNNKEL (reference sequence). The CDR3 DNA reads as TGTGCCAGCAGCCGTCACGGACAGGATGAGCAGTTCTTC. Translation gives CASSRHGQDEQFF.

The gene calls are TRBV21-1 and TRBJ2-7; the table's TRBD1 call for D was not verified on the DNA. TRBV21-1 is marked as a pseudogene. This CDR3 spans 15 amino acids. Written as DNA, the CDR3 is TGTGCCAGCAGCAAAGAGGTGGCAGGGATCTACGAGCAGTACTTC. It translates to CASSKEVAGIYEQYF.

In this sample, this clonotype turned up a few times. In DNA form, the CDR3 reads TGTGCCAGCAGCGACCCGGGACTCCACAATGAGCAGTTCTTC. It specifies CASSDPGLHNEQFF. The J gene is TRBJ2-1, the V gene TRBV9; tentative D call: TRBD2 (6 bases). The CDR3 totals 14 residues. Trimming removed 3 bases from V and 5 bases from J, with 12 bases in between. The germline V gene has CDR1 SGDLS and CDR2 YYNGEE.

The V gene is TRBV20-1, the J gene TRBJ2-1, with 7 positions matching TRBD2. Germline-derived CDR1 and CDR2 are DFQATT and SNEGSKA (reference sequence). CDR3 length: 16 amino acids. After removal of 0 bases from V and 3 bases from J, the junction contained 8 bases not matched to a gene. In DNA form, the CDR3 reads TGCAGTGCTAGAGATGGGAGGGGTCGACTCTACAATGAGCAGTTCTTC. Translation: CSARDGRGRLYNEQFF.

The chain recombines TRBV20-1 with TRBJ2-7, with TRBD2 identical over 7 bases. The CDR3 is 14 residues long. V was pared by 6 bases and J by 3 bases, with 11 bases of the junction left unmatched. The germline gives CDR1 DFQATT, CDR2 SNEGSKA (reference sequence). CDR3 protein: CSAQEASGFYEQYF. The CDR3 DNA is TGCAGTGCCCAAGAGGCTAGCGGTTTCTACGAGCAGTACTTC.

The chain uses TRBV5-1 and TRBJ2-4, with a tentative D call TRBD2 (5 bases). CDR3 length: 16 amino acids. V was shortened by 4 bases and J by 0 bases, with 14 bases between the two germline ends. CDR1 and CDR2 from the germline V gene are SGHRS and YFSETQ. The CDR3 region is CASSGPDGIAKNIQYF. The CDR3 DNA is TGCGCCAGCAGCGGACCGGACGGGATAGCCAAAAACATTCAGTACTTC.

About this clonotype itself: Just one base apart from a much larger clone, this may be a read error. The chain recombines TRBV15 with TRBJ2-4; 11 positions agree with TRBD1. The V gene end was trimmed by 8 bases and the J gene end by 6 bases; junction bases not matched to a gene: 9. There are 15 residues in the CDR3. Germline V gene lookup returns CDR1 LNHNV and CDR2 YYDKDF (reference sequence). CDR3 DNA sequence: TGTGCCACCTGCATCCCCGGGACAGGGGGAAACATTCAGTACTTC. It translates to CATCIPGTGGNIQYF.

A remark on this clonotype: Since no conserved phenylalanine or tryptophan closes the CDR3, a read error is the likely cause. V gene TRBV20-1 combines with J gene TRBJ1-6; D ambiguous. V lost 6 bases and J 9 bases, leaving 21 bases between the germline ends. Germline loops: CDR1 DFQATT, CDR2 SNEGSKA (reference sequence). This CDR3 is built from 15 residues. Here the CDR3 DNA reads TGCAGTGCCACCGTGGACTTCCTTAGAAGTTCACCCCTCCACCTT. Translated, it gives CSATVDFLRSSPLHL.

The chain employs TRBV14 and TRBJ2-2; D is unresolved. Trimming removed 5 bases from V and 4 bases from J, with 11 bases in between. This CDR3 spans 14 amino acids. Germline CDR1 reads SGHDN; CDR2 reads FVKESK. The CDR3 DNA reads TGTGCCAGCAGCTCGGCCCTGATCACCGGGGAGCTGTTTTTT. This translates into CASSSALITGELFF. The full variable domain, completed using reference TRBV14 and TRBJ2-2, is EAGVTQFPSHSVIEKGQTVTLRCDPISGHDNLYWYRRVMGKEIKFLLHFVKESKQDESGMPNNRFLAERTGGTYSTLKVQPAELEDSGVYFCASSSALITGELFFGEGSRLTVL.

This clonotype has a handful of counts. The chain joins TRBV4-3 to TRBJ1-6; 7 positions match TRBD1. This CDR3 is built from 16 residues. V gave up 2 bases and J gave up 9 bases; unmatched junction bases: 10. The germline V gene has CDR1 LGHNA and CDR2 YSLEER. The CDR3 protein is CASSQTTGDGGSPLHF. Written as DNA, the CDR3 is TGCGCCAGCAGCCAAACCACAGGGGATGGCGGTTCACCCCTCCACTTT.

The gene calls are TRBV20-1 and TRBJ2-7; D is undetermined. Looked up from germline, CDR1 is DFQATT and CDR2 is SNEGSKA (reference sequence). Trimming took 1 base from V and 3 from J, leaving 13 bases between them. The CDR3 length is 14 residues. This chain's CDR3 is CSARGPSGYYEQYF. CDR3 in DNA: TGCAGTGCTAGAGGTCCTTCCGGATACTACGAGCAGTACTTC.

This clonotype was detected many times. This chain uses TRBV28 with TRBJ2-1, with unresolved D. Judging by the DNA end, TRBJ2-7 fits better; the J call may be wrong. The CDR3 runs 10 residues. Germline V gene sequence: CDR1 MDHEN, CDR2 SYDVKM. The DNA of the CDR3 is TGTGCCAGCAGTTTACAGGAGCAGTACTTC. It is translated as CASSLQEQYF.

The chain is built from TRBV2 and TRBJ2-5; 7 bases are a match to TRBD1. The junction had 8 bases not matched to a gene; V was cut back by 5 bases and J by 5 bases. Germline CDR1 reads SNHLY; CDR2 reads FYNNEI. This CDR3 has 14 amino acids. The CDR3 reads CASSLTGESETQYF. CDR3 nucleotides: TGTGCCAGCAGTCTCACAGGGGAATCCGAGACCCAGTACTTC.

This clonotype was observed a handful of times. The chain has TRBV9 and TRBJ2-6; D gene unclear. There are 19 residues in the CDR3. Looked up from germline, CDR1 is SGDLS and CDR2 is YYNGEE. V lost 0 bases to trimming and J lost 0 bases, with 16 bases between them. The CDR3 protein is CASSVEYLSSASGANVLTF. CDR3 sequence (DNA): TGTGCCAGCAGCGTAGAATACTTGTCTTCTGCCTCTGGGGCCAACGTCCTGACTTTC. The full variable domain, with the rest looked up from reference TRBV9 and TRBJ2-6, is DSGVTQTPKHLITATGQRVTLRCSPRSGDLSVYWYQQSLDQGLQFLIQYYNGEERAKGNILERFSAQQFPDLHSELNLSSLELGDSALYFCASSVEYLSSASGANVLTFGAGSRLTVL.

This clonotype was seen only a few times. The chain employs TRBV9 and TRBJ2-7, with TRBD1 identical over 9 bases. Per the germline V gene, CDR1 is SGDLS and CDR2 is YYNGEE. V shed 4 bases and J 6 bases; nucleotides not matched to a gene: 11. The CDR3 is 15 residues long. CDR3 nucleotide sequence: TGTGCCAGCAGCATACTAGGACAGGGGTATAGCGAGCAGTACTTC. Its protein product is CASSILGQGYSEQYF.

The chain has TRBV12-3 or TRBV12-4 and TRBJ1-1; maybe TRBD1 (6 bases). The CDR3 loop spans 14 amino acids. V dropped 6 bases and J dropped 1 base, with 12 bases sitting between them. As DNA, the CDR3 is TGTGCCAGCAGAAAACAGGGCGCGAACACTGAAGCTTTCTTT. It specifies CASRKQGANTEAFF.

The rearrangement joins TRBV6-5 to TRBJ2-1; possible D gene TRBD2, 5 bases. The ends were cut back, 8 bases at V and 2 bases at J, with 13 bases in the middle. Germline CDR1 and CDR2: MNHEY and SVGAGI. CDR3 length: 14 amino acids. This CDR3 is CASRGDFTYNEQFF. The CDR3 nucleotides read TGTGCCAGCCGGGGAGACTTCACCTACAATGAGCAGTTCTTC.

This clonotype turned up a few times. V usage is TRBV12-3 or TRBV12-4 and J usage is TRBJ2-7; the D is unclear. V dropped 6 bases and J dropped 2 bases, with 11 bases sitting between them. This CDR3 contains 13 residues. The CDR3 sequence: CASRVGGTYEQYF. The CDR3 nucleotides read TGTGCCAGCAGGGTGGGTGGAACCTACGAGCAGTACTTC.